One and the same sample provided the 10 T cell receptor beta chains below, sequenced in a study of blood T cell repertoires in COVID-19. Libraries were prepared by immunoSEQ multiplex PCR; TCRdb keeps only in-frame clonotypes and omits some of them. The data show 45,000 to 55,000 clones, less than 85% seen once. The specimen sequenced was peripheral blood. The origin of the receptors is a human donor in a cohort sampled during active COVID-19.

This clone was seen a handful of times. This sequence joins TRBV6-5 and TRBJ1-1; 7 bases align to TRBD1. This CDR3 has 15 residues. J gave up 7 bases and V 6 bases, and 14 bases lay outside the gene matches. Germline CDR1 is MNHEY and CDR2 is SVGAGI. This chain's CDR3 is CASSRPSTGVLEAFF. CDR3 nucleotides: TGTGCCAGCAGCCGACCCTCTACAGGGGTGCTTGAAGCTTTCTTT.

The CDR3 DNA is TGTGCCAGCAGCTGGGGACAGGGTGATCAGCCCCAGCATTTT. This translates into CASSWGQGDQPQHF. V usage is TRBV7-2 and J usage is TRBJ1-5, with 9 bases lining up with TRBD1. Trimming at V came to 4 bases and at J to 5 bases, leaving 3 bases not matched to a gene. The CDR3 extends over 14 amino acids. Germline values: CDR1 SGHTA, CDR2 FQGNSA. The complete variable domain, with remaining parts taken from reference TRBV7-2 and TRBJ1-5, reads GAGVSQSPSNKVTEKGKDVELRCDPISGHTALYWYRQSLGQGLEFLIYFQGNSAPDKSGLPSDRFSAERTGGSVSTLTIQRTQQEDSAVYLCASSWGQGDQPQHFGDGTRLSIL.

The genes are TRBV27 and TRBJ1-1, with TRBD1 as a possible D gene (5 bases). From germline, CDR1 is MNHEY and CDR2 SMNVEV (reference sequence). The germline V and J ends were trimmed by 3 bases and 1 base, with 15 bases remaining between them. The CDR3 sequence is 16 residues long. CDR3 region: CASSLRTGERNTEAFF. CDR3 coding DNA: TGTGCCAGCAGTTTGCGGACGGGGGAACGGAACACTGAAGCTTTCTTT.

The chain joins TRBV6-6 to TRBJ1-2; D unclear. Germline assignment: CDR1 MNHNY and CDR2 SVGAGI (reference sequence). Trimming cost V 8 bases and J 4 bases, with 8 bases left between them. This CDR3 contains 11 residues. The CDR3 nucleotides read TGTGCCAGCGGAGTAGGCTATGGCTACACCTTC. It encodes CASGVGYGYTF.

The CDR3 bases are TGTGCCAGCAGTCTGACAGGGAATGAAAAACTGTTTTTT. Its translation is CASSLTGNEKLFF. The chain carries TRBV27 and TRBJ1-4; TRBD1 matches 7 bases. V was pared by 5 bases and J by 5 bases, with 2 bases of the junction left unmatched. The CDR3 loop spans 13 amino acids. Germline V gives CDR1 MNHEY, CDR2 SMNVEV (reference sequence).

As to this clone: Its ends do not fully match the called genes, so a read error is possible. CDR3 bases: TGCAATGCTAGTACAGGGGGCGGCTATGGCTACACCTTC. Its protein is CNASTGGGYGYTF. The chain employs TRBV20-1 and TRBJ1-2; 9 bases fit TRBD1. CDR1 and CDR2 (germline): DFQATT, SNEGSKA (reference sequence). The CDR3 totals 13 residues.

This sequence joins TRBV5-8 and TRBJ2-1, with 10 bases identical to TRBD2. J was trimmed by 9 bases and V by 0 bases; bases with no gene match: 12. CDR1 is SGHTS and CDR2 is YDEGEE in the germline V gene. The CDR3 spans 17 residues. Here the CDR3 DNA reads TGTGCCAGCAGCTTGGGTTTAGCGGGGGGTCCTGTCGGTGAGCAGTTCTTC. Protein product: CASSLGLAGGPVGEQFF.

This clone has just one count. V and J are TRBV5-1 and TRBJ2-3; D may be TRBD2 (6 bases). The length of the CDR3 is 14 residues. Trimming left V 4 bases short and J 2 bases short, with 11 bases between. CDR1 is SGHRS, CDR2 YFSETQ, per germline. The DNA of the CDR3 is TGCGCCAGCAGCGGGGGGAGCCTCACAGATACGCAGTATTTT. Protein sequence: CASSGGSLTDTQYF.

The J gene is TRBJ1-1, the V gene TRBV4-3; D may be TRBD1 (6 bases). The CDR3 covers 13 residues. Trimming removed 3 bases from V and 4 bases from J, with 9 bases in between. Germline CDR1 LGHNA, CDR2 YSLEER. CDR3 sequence (DNA): TGCGCCAGCAGCCAGGGGGCGGGCACTGAAGCTTTCTTT. Its protein is CASSQGAGTEAFF.

The chain employs TRBV7-3 and TRBJ2-7, with D maybe TRBD2 (6 bases). The germline CDR1 and CDR2 sequences are SGHTA and FQGTGA. V gave up 6 bases and J gave up 0 bases, with 9 bases separating them. The length of the CDR3 is 13 residues. The DNA for the CDR3 is TGTGCCAGCAGTTTCGGGGGCTCCTACGAGCAGTACTTC. Translation: CASSFGGSYEQYF.